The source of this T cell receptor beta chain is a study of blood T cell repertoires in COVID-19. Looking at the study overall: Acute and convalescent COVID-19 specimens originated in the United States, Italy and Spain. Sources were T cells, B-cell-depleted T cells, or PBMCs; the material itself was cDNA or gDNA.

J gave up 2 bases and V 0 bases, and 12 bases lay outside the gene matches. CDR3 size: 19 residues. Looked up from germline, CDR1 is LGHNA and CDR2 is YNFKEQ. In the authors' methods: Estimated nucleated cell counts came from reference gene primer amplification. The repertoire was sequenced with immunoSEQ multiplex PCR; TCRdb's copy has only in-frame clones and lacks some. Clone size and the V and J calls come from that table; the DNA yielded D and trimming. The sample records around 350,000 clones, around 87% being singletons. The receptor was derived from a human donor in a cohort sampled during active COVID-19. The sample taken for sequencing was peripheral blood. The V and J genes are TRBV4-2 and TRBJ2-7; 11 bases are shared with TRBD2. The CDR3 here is CASSQEGMGDSGRAYEQYF. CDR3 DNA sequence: TGTGCCAGCAGCCAAGAAGGAATGGGGGATAGCGGGAGGGCCTACGAGCAGTACTTC.